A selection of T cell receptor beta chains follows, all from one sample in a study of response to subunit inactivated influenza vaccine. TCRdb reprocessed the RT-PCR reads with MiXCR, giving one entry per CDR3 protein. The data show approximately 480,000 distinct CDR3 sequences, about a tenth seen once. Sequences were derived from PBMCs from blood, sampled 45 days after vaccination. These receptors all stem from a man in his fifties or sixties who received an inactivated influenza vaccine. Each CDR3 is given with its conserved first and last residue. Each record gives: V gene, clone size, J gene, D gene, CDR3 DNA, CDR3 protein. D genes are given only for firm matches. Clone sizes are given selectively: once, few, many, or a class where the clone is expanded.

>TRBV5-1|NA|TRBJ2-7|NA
TGCGCCAGCAGCTTTTGGGGAGTCGGAGAGCAGTACTTC
CASSFWGVGEQYF
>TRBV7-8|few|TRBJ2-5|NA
TGTGCCAGCAGCTTAGCGAGACTAGGCGAGTACCAAGAGACCCAGTACTTC
CASSLARLGEYQETQYF
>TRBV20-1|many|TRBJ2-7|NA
TGCAGTGCTTCTGGACAGCCAAACGGTGCTCCGTACGAGCAGTACTTC
CSASGQPNGAPYEQYF
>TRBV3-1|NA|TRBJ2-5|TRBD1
TGTGCCAGCAGCCTTTGGACAGGGGGGGAAGAGACCCAGTACTTC
CASSLWTGGEETQYF
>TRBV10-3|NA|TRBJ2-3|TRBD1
TGTGCCATCAGACTGACAGGGGGACGAAGCACAGATACGCAGTATTTT
CAIRLTGGRSTDTQYF
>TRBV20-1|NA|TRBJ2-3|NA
TGCAGTGCTACCCGTATTCAGGAGGTGGAAACGAATACGCAGTATTTT
CSATRIQEVETNTQYF
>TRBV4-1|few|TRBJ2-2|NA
TGCGCCAGCAGCCAAGGGGCCGCCTTTGCGCCCGGGGAGCTGTTTTTT
CASSQGAAFAPGELFF
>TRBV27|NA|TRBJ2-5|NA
TGTGCCAGCAGAAGTTTAATGAGTAGTGGGGAGACCCAGTACTTC
CASRSLMSSGETQYF
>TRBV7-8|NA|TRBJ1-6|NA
TGTGCCAGCAGCTTAGCCACCAGGGTCGGCTCACCCCTCCACTTT
CASSLATRVGSPLHF
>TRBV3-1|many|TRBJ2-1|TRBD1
TGTGCCAGCAGCCAAGCCGGGACAGGCAATGAGCAGTTCTTC
CASSQAGTGNEQFF
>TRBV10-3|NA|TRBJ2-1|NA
TGTGCCATCAGAGGACGGGAATACAATGAGCAGTTCTTC
CAIRGREYNEQFF
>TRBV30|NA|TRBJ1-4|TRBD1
TGTGCCGGTTCGGGACAGGTCGGTGAAAAACTGTTTTTT
CAGSGQVGEKLFF
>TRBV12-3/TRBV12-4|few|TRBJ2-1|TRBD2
TGTGCCAGCAGCTCTTCTAGCGGGAGAGGCTACAATGAGCAGTTCTTC
CASSSSSGRGYNEQFF
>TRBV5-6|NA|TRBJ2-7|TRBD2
TGTGCCAGCAGCTTCCCTGGGACTAGCGAAACCTACGAGCAGTACTTC
CASSFPGTSETYEQYF